This T cell receptor beta chain was obtained from a study of blood T cell repertoires in COVID-19. Looking at the study overall: Samples came from the United States, Italy and Spain, spanning acute and convalescent COVID-19. Nucleic acid was either cDNA or gDNA, and it came from T cells, B-cell-depleted T cells, or PBMCs.

Germline loops: CDR1 SGHRS, CDR2 YFSETQ. With 4 bases clipped from V and 3 bases from J, the junction kept 5 bases outside the gene matches. The CDR3 spans 14 residues. As processed by the authors: Amplification from reference gene primers served as the basis for estimated nucleated cell counts. Sequencing was performed with immunoSEQ multiplex PCR; in TCRdb, only in-frame clones are kept and a portion is missing. The V and J calls and clone size were taken over from that table, and D and trimming were inferred from the DNA. The data contain roughly 570,000 clones, approximately 88% of them singletons. This clone has just one count.

Source material: peripheral blood. The clonotype was recovered from a woman aged 50 to 65 with COVID-19, enrolled during active disease. The rearrangement uses TRBV5-1 and TRBJ2-7; 9 bases line up with TRBD1. CDR3 region: CASSGRDRDYEQYF. For the CDR3, the DNA is TGCGCCAGCAGCGGGCGGGACAGGGACTACGAGCAGTACTTC.